This T cell receptor beta chain was obtained from a study of blood T cells in healthy people across ages. All donors came from Russia, were Caucasian and healthy, and spanned ages roughly 6 to 95. Every sample had a minimum of 6.5 million PBMCs isolated. Only a few counts were recorded for this clonotype. The length of the CDR3 is 15 residues. CDR1 and CDR2 from the germline V gene are MGHRA and YSYEKL. With V trimmed by 4 bases and J by 5 bases, 9 bases remained unmatched. A second about 6 to 12 cycle PCR used barcoded and J-beta primers. TCRdb re-analysed the 5' RACE reads in MiXCR, keeping a single row per CDR3 protein. The data show about 1.8 million distinct CDR3 sequences, around 50% seen once.

The receptor's source is a woman aged 40 to 50 in good health. The chain recombines TRBV4-1 with TRBJ1-2, with 8 bases that match TRBD1. The sample comprised blood. As DNA, the CDR3 is TGCGCCAGCAGCCTAGGCGGGACAGGTCGGTATGGCTACACCTTC. This codes for CASSLGGTGRYGYTF.